The 10 T cell receptor beta chains reported below all come from one sample, sequenced in a study of cytomegalovirus exposure and HLA in healthy donors. Vbeta (60) and Jbeta (13) primers were used in the PCR. Method: immunoSEQ multiplex PCR; TCRdb's copy keeps in-frame clones and lacks some. The data hold around 100,000 clones, with around 80% observed a single time. Sequencing was performed on PBMCs. The receptors shown here come from a man aged 30 to 45 in good health and CMV-seropositive.

This clone occurred a few times. The chain has TRBV7-7 and TRBJ2-5; D might be TRBD1 (6 bases). V lost 1 base to trimming and J lost 5 bases, with 8 bases between them. The CDR3 has 13 amino acids. The V gene's germline CDR1 is SSHAT and CDR2 FNYEAQ (reference sequence). The CDR3 region has the DNA TGTGCCAGCAGCTTAGACAGGGTCGAGACCCAGTACTTC. Protein sequence: CASSLDRVETQYF. Based on the CDR3 plus reference TRBV7-7 and TRBJ2-5, the full variable domain is GAGVSQSPRYKVTKRGQDVTLRCDPISSHATLYWYQQALGQGPEFLTYFNYEAQPDKSGLPSDRFSAERPEGSISTLTIQRTEQRDSAMYRCASSLDRVETQYFGPGTRLLVL.

The chain recombines TRBV30 with TRBJ1-1, with D unresolved. The CDR3 spans 13 residues. The germline CDR1 and CDR2 sequences are GTSNPN and SVGIG (reference sequence). With 5 bases removed from V and 5 bases from J, the gap between germline ends came to 15 bases. Written as DNA, the CDR3 is TGTGCCTGGGCACAGAGTATCCCAACTGAAGCTTTCTTT. Amino acids: CAWAQSIPTEAFF.

The chain recombines TRBV28 with TRBJ2-7; 9 bases are shared with TRBD2. Germline loops: CDR1 MDHEN, CDR2 SYDVKM. This CDR3 comprises 13 residues. The trim removed 10 bases at V and 7 bases at J, leaving 11 bases unmatched. The CDR3 is CATSLAGPSEQYF. As DNA, the CDR3 is TGTGCCACCTCACTAGCGGGCCCGTCGGAGCAGTACTTC. The variable domain in full, with the rest retrieved from reference TRBV28 and TRBJ2-7, is DVKVTQSSRYLVKRTGEKVFLECVQDMDHENMFWYRQDPGLGLRLIYFSYDVKMKEKGDIPEGYSVSREKKERFSLILESASTNQTSMYLCATSLAGPSEQYFGPGTRLTVT.

Comment on this clone: The sample contains more than one DNA sequence encoding this CDR3. The rearrangement uses TRBV9 and TRBJ2-3, with 8 bases aligning to TRBD2. The germline V gene encodes CDR1 SGDLS and CDR2 YYNGEE. V dropped 0 bases and J dropped 3; count of bases not matched to a gene: 3. The CDR3 spans 15 residues. CDR3 nucleotide sequence: TGTGCCAGCAGCGTAGTGGGCGGGGGGACAGATACGCAGTATTTT. This sequence encodes CASSVVGGGTDTQYF.

The genes are TRBV19 and TRBJ1-2; D possibly corresponds to TRBD1 (6 bases). Trimming removed 4 bases at V and 4 bases at J, with 13 bases between. Germline V CDR1 and CDR2: LNHDA, SQIVND (reference sequence). This CDR3 is built from 14 residues. This CDR3 is CASSTSGVGYGYTF. The CDR3 nucleotides are TGTGCCAGTAGTACTTCAGGGGTCGGCTATGGCTACACCTTC.

This clone was seen a single time. The chain has TRBV5-6 and TRBJ2-5; TRBD2 matches at 16 bases. Germline trimming cut 4 bases from V and 4 bases from J; bases unmatched to any gene: 4. From germline, CDR1 is SGHDT and CDR2 YYEEEE. The CDR3 contains 16 residues. Written as DNA, the CDR3 is TGTGCCAGCAGCCCGGGGACTAGCGGGGGGGTAGAGACCCAGTACTTC. Its translation: CASSPGTSGGVETQYF.

The chain has TRBV29-1 and TRBJ2-7; TRBD1 aligns across 9 bases. The CDR3 is 13 residues long. V shed 6 bases and J 6 bases; nucleotides not matched to a gene: 9. The germline CDR1 and CDR2 sequences are SQVTM and ANQGSEA. The CDR3: CSVAPGQGLEQYF. DNA of the CDR3: TGCAGCGTAGCGCCGGGACAGGGCCTCGAGCAGTACTTC.

The J gene is TRBJ1-3, the V gene TRBV27, with 10 bases matching TRBD1. With V trimmed by 3 bases and J by 4 bases, 6 bases remained unmatched. The CDR3 loop spans 16 amino acids. CDR1 and CDR2 from the germline V gene are MNHEY and SMNVEV (reference sequence). The CDR3 loop is CASSLSGTGDGNTIYF. CDR3 nucleotide sequence: TGTGCCAGCAGTTTGTCCGGGACAGGGGACGGAAACACCATATATTTT.

In DNA form, the CDR3 reads TGTGCCAGCAGCCCGGGACTGGGCAATGAGCAGTTCTTC. Translating gives CASSPGLGNEQFF. V and J are TRBV7-9 and TRBJ2-1; D is perhaps TRBD2 (6 bases). Deletions cut 5 bases from V and 6 bases from J, with 11 bases between. Germline CDR1 reads SEHNR; CDR2 reads FQNEAQ (reference sequence). The CDR3 contains 13 residues.

This chain connects TRBV5-1 to TRBJ1-2; D is unresolved. V gave up 3 bases and J gave up 2 bases, with 11 bases separating them. This CDR3 is built from 14 residues. In germline, CDR1 is SGHRS, CDR2 YFSETQ. The CDR3 sequence is CASSYGGDNYGYTF. CDR3 sequence (DNA): TGCGCCAGCAGCTACGGAGGAGACAACTATGGCTACACCTTC. Looking up the rest from reference TRBV5-1 and TRBJ1-2 gives the full variable domain: KAGVTQTPRYLIKTRGQQVTLSCSPISGHRSVSWYQQTPGQGLQFLFEYFSETQRNKGNFPGRFSGRQFSNSRSEMNVSTLELGDSALYLCASSYGGDNYGYTFGSGTRLTVV.